A single TCR beta chain is shown here with its context. Its antigen is unknown. This specimen comes from a study of T cells in Graves' hyperthyroidism and ophthalmopathy. The CDR3 has 15 residues. V lost 7 bases, J lost 2 bases, and 7 bases stayed unmatched. Germline V gene data show CDR1 as MRHNA and CDR2 as SNTAGT. Study-level results: From stable hyperthyroidism, ophthalmopathy was separated by a 13 V-J model. The blood repertoire included most of the expanded thyroid clonotypes above 0.001.

From RNA transcripts, TCR beta CDR3 regions were amplified. A first-round RT-PCR of the TCR CDR3 used the HTBI primer set. MiXCR was run by TCRdb on the multiplex PCR reads, yielding one entry per CDR3 protein. The table has about 350,000 distinct CDR3 sequences, approximately 14% seen once. This TCR derives from a woman aged 40 to 55 with Graves' ophthalmopathy. The sequencing input was blood. The chain uses TRBV6-4 and TRBJ2-4; 8 bases align to TRBD2. DNA for the CDR3: TGTGCCAGCACTCACGGGGGGGAGACCAAAAACATTCAGTACTTC. Encoded protein: CASTHGGETKNIQYF.